This T cell receptor beta chain was obtained from a study of T cell responses to AZD1222 COVID-19 vaccine. Findings and limits, study-wide: Most donors were white British, females outnumbered males, and clonal diversity was possibly underestimated. Baseline seropositivity characterized only 5 to 7 AZD1222 recipients.

In the case of this clone: Its antigen is not known.

V lost 5 bases, J lost 1 base, and 12 bases lay in between. CDR1 and CDR2 (germline): SQVTM, ANQGSEA. The CDR3 spans 13 residues. Sequenced by immunoSEQ multiplex PCR; TCRdb stores in-frame clones only, minus some. The repertoire has 200,000 to 250,000 clones, roughly 94% of them found once; the top ten carry about 1.5%. The sequence was obtained from an adult who received the MenACWY meningococcal vaccine as a control. The chain carries TRBV29-1 and TRBJ2-7, with D possibly matching TRBD2 (6 bases). The sequenced sample was peripheral blood, obtained 28 days after the second dose of the MenACWY control vaccine. The CDR3 spells CSVHSGTSYEQYF. CDR3 sequence (DNA): TGCAGCGTTCATAGCGGAACGTCCTACGAGCAGTACTTC.